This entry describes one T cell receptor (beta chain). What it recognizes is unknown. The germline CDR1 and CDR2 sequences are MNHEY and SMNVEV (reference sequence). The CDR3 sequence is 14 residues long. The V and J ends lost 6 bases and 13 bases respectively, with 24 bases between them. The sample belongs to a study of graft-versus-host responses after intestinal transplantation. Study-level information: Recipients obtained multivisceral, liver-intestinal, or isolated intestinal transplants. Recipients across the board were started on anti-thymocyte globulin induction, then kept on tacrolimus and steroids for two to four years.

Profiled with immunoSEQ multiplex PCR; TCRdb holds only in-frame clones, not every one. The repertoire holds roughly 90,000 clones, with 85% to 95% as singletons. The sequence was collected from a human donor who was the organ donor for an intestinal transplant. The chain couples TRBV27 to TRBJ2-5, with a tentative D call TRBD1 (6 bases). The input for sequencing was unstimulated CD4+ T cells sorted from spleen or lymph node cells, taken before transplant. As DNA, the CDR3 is TGTGCCAGCAGGCTTCCCATAGGACAGCTGGTTCGGTACTTC. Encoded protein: CASRLPIGQLVRYF.